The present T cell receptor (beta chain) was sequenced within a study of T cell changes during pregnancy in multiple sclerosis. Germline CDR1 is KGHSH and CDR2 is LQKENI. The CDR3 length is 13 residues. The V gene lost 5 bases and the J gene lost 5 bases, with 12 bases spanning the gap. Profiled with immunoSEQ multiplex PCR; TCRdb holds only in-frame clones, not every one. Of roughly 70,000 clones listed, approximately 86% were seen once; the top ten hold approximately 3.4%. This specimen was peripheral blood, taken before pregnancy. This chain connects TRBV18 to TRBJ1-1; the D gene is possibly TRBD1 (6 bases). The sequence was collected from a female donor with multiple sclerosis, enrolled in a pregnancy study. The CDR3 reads CASSADSVTEAFF. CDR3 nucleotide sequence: TGTGCCAGCTCAGCGGACAGCGTGACTGAAGCTTTCTTT. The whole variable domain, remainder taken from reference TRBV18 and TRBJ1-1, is NAGVMQNPRHLVRRRGQEARLRCSPMKGHSHVYWYRQLPEEGLKFMVYLQKENIIDESGMPKERFSAEFPKEGPSILRIQQVVRGDSAAYFCASSADSVTEAFFGQGTRLTVV.